The entry below describes one T cell receptor beta chain. These data originate in a study of blood T cell repertoires in COVID-19. Turning to the study itself: PBMCs, B-cell-depleted T cells, or T cells provided the cDNA or gDNA that made up the material.

V was shortened by 5 bases and J by 5 bases, with 21 bases between the two germline ends. This CDR3 is built from 16 residues. The germline CDR1 and CDR2 sequences are SGHTA and FQGNSA. In the study's own analysis: Counts of nucleated cells, estimated from reference gene primer amplification, were obtained. The assay was immunoSEQ multiplex PCR, and TCRdb's table has in-frame clones only and misses some. The D gene and trimming were derived from the DNA, and the V and J assignments and clone size from that table. Of fewer than 300,000 clones in the sample, more than 75% were seen once. This sequence joins TRBV7-2 and TRBJ2-5, with TRBD2 as a possible D gene (6 bases). The receptor's source is a woman aged 35 to 49 who had recovered from COVID-19. Sequencing was carried out using peripheral blood. The CDR3 coding sequence is TGTGCCAGCAGCCCACGGGGAGGCGGCAAGAGGGAGACCCAGTACTTC. Translated, it gives CASSPRGGGKRETQYF.